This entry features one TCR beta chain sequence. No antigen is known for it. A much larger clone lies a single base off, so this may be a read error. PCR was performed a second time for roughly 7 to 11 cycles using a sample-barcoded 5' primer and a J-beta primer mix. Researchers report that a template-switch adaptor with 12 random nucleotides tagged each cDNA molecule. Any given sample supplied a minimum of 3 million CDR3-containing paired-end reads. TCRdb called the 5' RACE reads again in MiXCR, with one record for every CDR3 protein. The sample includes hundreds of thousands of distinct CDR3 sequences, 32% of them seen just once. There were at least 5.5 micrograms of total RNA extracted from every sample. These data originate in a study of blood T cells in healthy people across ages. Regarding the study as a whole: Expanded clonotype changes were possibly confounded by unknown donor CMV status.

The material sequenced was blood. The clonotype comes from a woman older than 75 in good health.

The CDR3 sequence is CASKFKPRIEKLFF. The DNA of the CDR3 is TGCGCCAGCAAATTCAAGCCCAGGATTGAAAAACTGTTTTTT. This chain joins TRBV5-1 and TRBJ1-4; D remains ambiguous. The germline CDR1 and CDR2 sequences are SGHRS and YFSETQ. This CDR3 has 14 residues. Trimming cost V 6 bases and J 7 bases, with 16 bases left between them.